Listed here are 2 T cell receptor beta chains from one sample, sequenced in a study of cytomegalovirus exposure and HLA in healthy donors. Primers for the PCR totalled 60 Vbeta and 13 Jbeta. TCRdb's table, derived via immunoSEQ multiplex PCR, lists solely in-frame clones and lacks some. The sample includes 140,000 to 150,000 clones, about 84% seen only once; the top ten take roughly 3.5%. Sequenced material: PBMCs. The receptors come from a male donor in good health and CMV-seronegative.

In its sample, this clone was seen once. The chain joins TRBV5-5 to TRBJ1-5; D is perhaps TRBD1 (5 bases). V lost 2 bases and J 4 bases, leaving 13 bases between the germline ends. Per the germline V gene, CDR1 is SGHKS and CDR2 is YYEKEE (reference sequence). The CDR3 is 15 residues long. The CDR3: CASSFRDFLNQPQHF. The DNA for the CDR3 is TGTGCCAGCAGCTTCAGGGACTTTTTGAATCAGCCCCAGCATTTT.

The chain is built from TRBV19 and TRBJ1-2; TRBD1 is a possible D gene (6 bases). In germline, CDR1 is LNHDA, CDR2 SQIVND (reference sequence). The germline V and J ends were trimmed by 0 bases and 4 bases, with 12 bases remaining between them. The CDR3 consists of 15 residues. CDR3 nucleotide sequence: TGTGCCAGTAGTATAGACTCAGGGGAGAGCTATGGCTACACCTTC. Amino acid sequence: CASSIDSGESYGYTF. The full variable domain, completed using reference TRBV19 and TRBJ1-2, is DGGITQSPKYLFRKEGQNVTLSCEQNLNHDAMYWYRQDPGQGLRLIYYSQIVNDFQKGDIAEGYSVSREKKESFPLTVTSAQKNPTAFYLCASSIDSGESYGYTFGSGTRLTVV.